This T cell receptor beta chain was obtained from a study of shared clonotypes between healthy human individuals (dated by TCRdb to the early 2020s). Background on the whole study: A couple of women and a few men aged 18 to 49 years were included in the cohort. To increase sequencing depth and limit assay-specific biases, TCR repertoire library preparation and sequencing were carried out by different laboratories using diverse techniques. The study deeply sequenced blood TCR repertoires of five healthy adults to estimate repertoire size and the extent of clonotype sharing between individuals. For each donor, CD4 naive and CD4 memory were each given three plates, CD8 naive was given two plates, and CD8 memory was given one plate. Between about 0.9 and 10 billion PBMCs per donor were obtained by leukapheresis. Findings and caveats that apply to the study as a whole: Incomplete sequencing was indicated by rarefaction of sorted-subset datasets, despite the large sequencing depth. Naive subsets generally had larger estimated clonotype richness than memory subsets did. Higher generation probabilities were observed for clonotypes shared by all four sorted-subset donors than for non-shared clonotypes. The genetic and exposure-history diversity represented was limited by the small number of donors. Based on pairwise subsampling, the degree of clonotype sharing among donors was expected to be affected by sequencing depth. Sampling was restricted to blood, and TCR repertoires in tissue are likely to differ from TCR repertoires in blood. Across four donors, 4.5% to 6.5% of naive CD4, around 3.5% of naive CD8, roughly 2.2% of memory CD4, and 0.3% to 0.45% of memory CD8 clonotypes were shared.

V trim: 0 bases; J trim: 9 bases; unmatched bases: 6. The germline V gene sets CDR1 to SGHRS and CDR2 to YFSETQ. There are 14 amino acids in the CDR3, from cysteine to phenylalanine inclusive. Kept here is only the CDR3 DNA, which spans 42 bases and is read in frame from base 1. TCR CDR3 regions were amplified from genomic DNA by multiplex PCR using the deep immunoSEQ assay. Extracted genomic DNA from each cell subset was spread evenly across all wells of several immunoSEQ 96-well plates, with each plate serving as a replicate. For sorted subsets, each replicate PCR was loaded with roughly 200 ng genomic DNA, equivalent to approximately 33,000 T cell genomes. Purified libraries were quantified with a Qubit 3.0 fluorometer, sized on a Bioanalyzer 2100, and re-quantified with the KAPA Library Quantification kit. Every immunoSEQ 96-well plate was sequenced on a dedicated single-read 150-cycle Illumina NextSeq 550 flow cell. In the paper's pipeline: The immunoSEQ output contained only junctional sequences without quality scores, so filtering could not match that applied to full-length reads. Sequences were annotated with PyIR, a Python wrapper for IgBLAST v1.9, using IMGT germline references to assign V/J genes and CDR3. Reads with weak V/J assignments (E-value above 1e-6), missing CDR3, stop codons, out-of-frame junctions, or ambiguous translated residues were removed. V3J clonotypes were defined as sequences sharing the same inferred V gene, J gene, and CDR3 amino acid sequence. Percentage overlap between repertoires was computed as shared unique clonotypes divided by the size of the smaller repertoire. Three approaches were used to assess repertoire richness: RTK rarefaction, the Chao1 estimator, and Recon v2.1 estimates of unobserved clonotypes. For all TCRbeta clonotypes obtained by the gDNA method from several donors, generation probabilities were computed with OLGA. The table comes from immuneACCESS by way of TCRdb, which keeps in-frame sequences with V and J called. Part of the clones is missing from these tables; in studies checked, under half for an unresolved V gene and the rest for unknown reasons. That table is the source of V, J and clone size, and D and trimming were worked out from the DNA. This sample lists just over 2,000,000 clones; roughly 94% were detected once. The ten largest clones take up approximately 0.13% of the sample.

As to this clone: Its antigen is unknown. There are no base qualities to consult, and no much larger clone falls within one base.

Healthy HIV-negative adults with no recently reported acute infections or vaccinations were included as donors. All donors were Caucasian adults living in Nashville, Tennessee, USA. Magnetic negative selection was used to enrich CD4+ T cells, after which naive cells were positively selected on CD45RA and the negative fraction became the memory subset. Blood was collected by leukapheresis, and PBMCs were isolated by Ficoll-Histopaque density gradient centrifugation and then cryopreserved in liquid nitrogen vapor phase. Analytical flow cytometry was used to check the purity and quantity of each magnetically sorted T cell population. Each sorted fraction had its genomic DNA isolated and then quantified by UV absorbance on a Nanodrop 2000c.

Sequencing used naive CD4+ T cells sorted from blood. The cell subset or site label, read with the paper, signifies: CD45RA+ positively selected. This TCR came from a man in his late teens or twenties in good health. The rearranged chain carries TRBV5-1 and TRBJ2-1; 7 central bases correspond to TRBD1. CDR3 sequence: CASSLAWTGPEQFF. The nucleotides read TGCGCCAGCAGCTTGGCCTGGACAGGACCTGAGCAGTTCTTC.